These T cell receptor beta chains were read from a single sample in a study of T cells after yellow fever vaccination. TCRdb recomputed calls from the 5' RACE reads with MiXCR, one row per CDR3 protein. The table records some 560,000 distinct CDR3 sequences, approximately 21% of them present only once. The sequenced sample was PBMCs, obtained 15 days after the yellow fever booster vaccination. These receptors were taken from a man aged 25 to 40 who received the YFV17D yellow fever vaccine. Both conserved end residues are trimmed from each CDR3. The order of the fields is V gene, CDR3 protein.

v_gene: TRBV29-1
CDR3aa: SVDLRTSGRSDEQF

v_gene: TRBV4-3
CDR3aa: ASSRVDGYEQY

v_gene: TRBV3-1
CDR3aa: ASSQEGGQATGELF

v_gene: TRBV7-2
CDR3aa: ASSLSGAIYNEQF

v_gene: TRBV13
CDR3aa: ASNLSLGTGTEAF

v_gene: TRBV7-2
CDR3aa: ASSILAGEAYEQY

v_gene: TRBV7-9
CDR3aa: ASRLLSGNEKLF

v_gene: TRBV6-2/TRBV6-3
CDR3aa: ASKAGLADQETQY

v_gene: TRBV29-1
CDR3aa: SVGGLNEQF

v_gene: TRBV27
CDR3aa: ASSTGLGTGELF

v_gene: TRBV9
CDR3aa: ASSADGSTDTQY

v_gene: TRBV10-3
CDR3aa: AISEIGRNSGNTIY

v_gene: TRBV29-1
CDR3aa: SVETGDGANVLT

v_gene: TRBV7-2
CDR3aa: ASSLVRLAETGELF

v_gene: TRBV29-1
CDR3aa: SVGQPQSNEQF

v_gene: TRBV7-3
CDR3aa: ASSLPKNTGELF

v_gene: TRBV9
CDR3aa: ASSGPSNTQY

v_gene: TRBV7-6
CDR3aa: ASSLSAGPRFTEQF

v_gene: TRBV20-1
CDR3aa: SASSQTGTYEQY

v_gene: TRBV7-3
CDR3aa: ASSSGLAGGGTQY

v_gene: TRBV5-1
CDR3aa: ASSLSSGTRNEQF

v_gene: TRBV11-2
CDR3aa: ASSTQGKLAKNIQY

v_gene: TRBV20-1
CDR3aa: SARDPGVSYNEQF

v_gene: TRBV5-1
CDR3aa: ASSLELAVYEQY

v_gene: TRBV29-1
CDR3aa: SVEITQGYEQY

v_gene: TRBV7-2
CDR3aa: ASSLAGTSGREQY

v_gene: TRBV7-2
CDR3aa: ASRGGLAGSEQY

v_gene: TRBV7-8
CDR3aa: ASSSGQGVWQY

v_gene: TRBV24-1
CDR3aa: ATAGGSAYNEQF

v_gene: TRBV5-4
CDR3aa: ASSLESGSNEQF

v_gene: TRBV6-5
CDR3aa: ASSSTISYEQY

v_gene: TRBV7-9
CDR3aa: ASSRREKLF

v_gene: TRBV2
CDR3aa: ASSVFGPNQPQH

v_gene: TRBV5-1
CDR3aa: ASSLGSGGADTEAF

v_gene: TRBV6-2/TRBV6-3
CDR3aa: ASSYSKISGMVLGNEQF

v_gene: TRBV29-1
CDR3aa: SLRLGGDEQF

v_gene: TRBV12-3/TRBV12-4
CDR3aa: ASAYFSSGGELF

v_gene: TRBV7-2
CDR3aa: ASNEQMGEKLF

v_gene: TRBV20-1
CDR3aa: SAMDRGRVDEQY

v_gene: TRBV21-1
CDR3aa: ARTPPTRTSVNEQY

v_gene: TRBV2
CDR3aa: ASSAEAGGLVNQF

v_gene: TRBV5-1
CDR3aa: ASSIGSRGANEKLF

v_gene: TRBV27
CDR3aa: ASSQPSEETQY

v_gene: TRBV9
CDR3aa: ASSGRRGTQY

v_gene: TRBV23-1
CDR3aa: ASSSPLVSDRNTGELF

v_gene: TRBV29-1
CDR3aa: SVELASPYNEQF

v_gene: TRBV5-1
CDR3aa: ASSSILADTQY

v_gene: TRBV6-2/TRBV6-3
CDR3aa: ASLRDSTDTQY

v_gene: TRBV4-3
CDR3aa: ASSRLVVGVFEKLF

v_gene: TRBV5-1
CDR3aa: ASSLVPSREVRTLH

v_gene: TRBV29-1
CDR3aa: SAGRGNTEAF

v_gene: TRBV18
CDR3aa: ASSLVYGLASQKANVLT

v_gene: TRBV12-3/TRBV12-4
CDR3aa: ASSPTRFQTQY

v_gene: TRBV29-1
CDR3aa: SVETGGNSYNEQF